A selection of T cell receptor beta chains follows, all from one sample in a study of shared clonotypes between healthy human individuals. Some clones are missing from TCRdb's copy, which holds only in-frame ones; the method was immunoSEQ multiplex PCR. This table has about 1 million clones, about 75% appearing once. The sample comprised memory CD4+ T cells sorted from blood. The receptors were gathered from a man in his late teens or twenties in good health. Both conserved end residues are part of each CDR3. Size values are once, few and many counts, or a class for expanded clones, and some rows have none.

clone_size | j_call | v_call | cdr3_aa
NA | TRBJ2-7 | TRBV7-9 | CASSLNSYEQYF
NA | TRBJ1-1 | TRBV19 | CASSKGPGTEAFF
NA | TRBJ2-1 | TRBV4-3 | CASSHQAYDNEQFF
NA | TRBJ1-3 | TRBV6-5 | CASTLLGGTGNTIYF
NA | TRBJ1-1 | TRBV5-6 | CASSLVQAMNTEAFF
once | TRBJ2-4 | TRBV5-1 | CASSLVPDLNIQYF
many | TRBJ1-2 | TRBV19 | CASSQQGANYGYTF
NA | TRBJ1-3 | TRBV9 | CASSVGGTASGNTIYF
NA | TRBJ1-2 | TRBV30 | CACRGDGNYGYTF
NA | TRBJ2-1 | TRBV9 | CASSATGTSVDEQFF
NA | TRBJ1-2 | TRBV6-5 | CASSSGTARGYTF
NA | TRBJ1-3 | TRBV21-1 | CASSKAGFCNSGNTIYF
NA | TRBJ1-5 | TRBV6-1 | CASSVPTGSSNQPQHF
few | TRBJ2-3 | TRBV5-1 | CASSTLAGGPDTQYF
NA | TRBJ1-4 | TRBV29-1 | CSAREHPTNEKLFF
once | TRBJ2-3 | TRBV20-1 | CSGWGSDTQYF
NA | TRBJ2-1 | TRBV11-2 | CASSSSGSNNEQFF
few | TRBJ2-5 | TRBV2 | CASSARRGETQYF
NA | TRBJ1-1 | TRBV19 | CASSIDKGSGWNTEAFF
NA | TRBJ2-2 | TRBV9 | CASSVGTSWSPTGELFF
NA | TRBJ1-2 | TRBV6-1 | CASSEGFGHGYTF
NA | TRBJ1-4 | TRBV2 | CASRRDRVMSNEKLFF
once | TRBJ2-7 | TRBV2 | CASSRTGAGVYEQYF
NA | TRBJ1-1 | TRBV30 | CAWMRWTEAFF
NA | TRBJ2-3 | TRBV19 | CASSMSQREGRDTQYF
NA | TRBJ2-3 | TRBV7-9 | CASSLAITDTQYF
NA | TRBJ2-1 | TRBV19 | CASSDTGTGAYNEQFF
NA | TRBJ2-2 | TRBV7-2 | CASRPGLASNTGELFF
once | TRBJ1-2 | TRBV5-1 | CASSLEPTNYGYTF
NA | TRBJ2-7 | TRBV6-5 | CASGISEQYF
once | TRBJ2-1 | TRBV4-1 | CASSQGLEPFF
few | TRBJ1-2 | TRBV10-3 | CAISATTGVYGYTF
NA | TRBJ2-1 | TRBV5-6 | CASSSYIEWGQGLFF
once | TRBJ1-1 | TRBV19 | CASSIDTGAWREAFF
NA | TRBJ2-1 | TRBV19 | CASSIYTGISGGWNEQFF
NA | TRBJ1-2 | TRBV28 | CASSFRFKLGDGYTF
NA | TRBJ2-7 | TRBV6-1 | CASSEFSGTSYEQYF
NA | TRBJ1-2 | TRBV30 | CAWSDPTRSDGYTF
few | TRBJ2-3 | TRBV11-1 | CASSLGPSADTQYF
NA | TRBJ2-7 | TRBV19 | CASSIGVMSGEQYF
NA | TRBJ2-3 | TRBV4-1 | CASSQVYTDTQYF
few | TRBJ1-1 | TRBV30 | CAWMVGAGPMNTEAFF
NA | TRBJ2-7 | TRBV7-9 | CAGLTGNNEQYF
NA | TRBJ2-2 | TRBV2 | CASSEKGARTGELFF
NA | TRBJ2-7 | TRBV28 | CASSSQLAGGREQYF
NA | TRBJ1-2 | TRBV7-9 | CASSFIIRTRGGYGYTF
few | TRBJ2-3 | TRBV7-2 | CASSSGTSGTTQYF
NA | TRBJ1-2 | TRBV2 | CASRDRGRYGYTF
NA | TRBJ2-3 | TRBV7-9 | CASSLGLTDTQYF
NA | TRBJ2-7 | TRBV12-5 | CASGLVSAGVSYEQYF
NA | TRBJ1-5 | TRBV15 | CATSSPDRDQLTQHF
NA | TRBJ2-7 | TRBV5-6 | CASSPRVGNGYEQYF
NA | TRBJ2-5 | TRBV6-5 | CATSTGGVETQYF